Listed here are 14 T cell receptor beta chains from one sample, sequenced in a study of Ad26.COV2.S vaccination and SARS-CoV-2 variants. Treatment specified: around 19 received Ad26.COV2.S at low or high dose, single or two shots; roughly 5 received placebo; per-sample allocation not given. Following the first vaccine or placebo injection, samples were taken on day 63. Sequencing was performed with immunoSEQ multiplex PCR; in TCRdb, only in-frame clones are kept and a portion is missing. The data show about 680,000 clones, 70% to 90% seen once. This sample comprised peripheral blood, obtained in a trial of Ad26.COV2.S vaccine versus placebo. The receptors were sampled from a person between 18 and 65 years old who received the Ad26.COV2.S COVID-19 vaccine or a placebo.

This rearrangement joins TRBV24-1 to TRBJ1-5, with TRBD1 matching 10 bases. Germline values: CDR1 KGHDR, CDR2 SFDVKD. The V segment lost 4 bases and the J segment 4 bases; nucleotides outside the gene matches: 15. The CDR3 runs to 19 residues. The CDR3 DNA reads as TGTGCCACCAGTGACCCCTCCGCTGGGGGACAGGGGTATAATCAGCCCCAGCATTTT. Its translation: CATSDPSAGGQGYNQPQHF.

V usage is TRBV19 and J usage is TRBJ1-5, with D perhaps TRBD1 (5 bases). V lost 3 bases and J 9 bases, leaving 6 bases between the germline ends. The CDR3 is 11 amino acids. The germline gives CDR1 LNHDA, CDR2 SQIVND (reference sequence). For the CDR3, the DNA is TGTGCCAGTAGTATGGGGCGGCCCCAGCATTTT. It codes for CASSMGRPQHF.

CDR3: CASSFSGYPFF. In DNA, the CDR3 is TGTGCCAGCAGTTTTTCGGGTTATCCTTTCTTT. The chain combines TRBV12-3 or TRBV12-4 with TRBJ1-1, with D hard to call. Trimming removed 3 bases at V and 12 bases at J, with 11 bases between. This CDR3 comprises 11 residues.

This clone was recorded a few times. The rearrangement joins TRBV19 to TRBJ2-3; the match to TRBD1 covers 8 bases. The CDR3 is 16 residues long. The germline V gene encodes CDR1 LNHDA and CDR2 SQIVND (reference sequence). V shed 5 bases, J shed 1 base, and the junction held 8 bases outside the gene matches. In nucleotides, the CDR3 is TGTGCCAGTAGTTCGGACAGGGCGGTGGGCACAGATACGCAGTATTTT. Protein sequence: CASSSDRAVGTDTQYF.

This clone was seen more than once but under ten times. The chain recombines TRBV7-9 with TRBJ1-1, with D maybe TRBD1 (5 bases). The CDR3 is 17 residues long. Trimming took 1 base from V and 6 from J, leaving 21 bases between them. Germline loops: CDR1 SEHNR, CDR2 FQNEAQ (reference sequence). Here the CDR3 reads CASSLESARAQFAEAFF. As DNA, the CDR3 is TGTGCCAGCAGCTTAGAGAGCGCCAGGGCCCAATTCGCTGAAGCTTTCTTT.

The chain couples TRBV29-1 to TRBJ2-1; no reliable D call. CDR1 and CDR2 from the germline V gene are SQVTM and ANQGSEA. V dropped 7 bases and J dropped 5 bases, with 6 bases sitting between them. The CDR3 has 10 amino acids. In DNA form, the CDR3 reads TGCAGCGGGAAGCACAATGAGCAGTTCTTC. Translating it yields CSGKHNEQFF.

The chain employs TRBV25-1 and TRBJ2-7; the match to TRBD1 covers 10 bases. This CDR3 has 14 residues. The V segment lost 6 bases and the J segment 3 bases; nucleotides outside the gene matches: 5. Germline V gene data show CDR1 as MGHDK and CDR2 as SYGVNS. The CDR3 DNA reads TGTGCCAGCAGGCCGACAGGGGGCTTCTACGAGCAGTACTTC. Translating it yields CASRPTGGFYEQYF.

The V and J genes are TRBV7-9 and TRBJ2-7; D may match TRBD1 or TRBD2 (5 bases each). The CDR3 consists of 15 residues. V lost 5 bases, J lost 2 bases, and 16 bases lay in between. Germline V gene lookup returns CDR1 SEHNR and CDR2 FQNEAQ (reference sequence). CDR3 residues: CASSQERDPTYEQYF. DNA of the CDR3: TGTGCCAGCAGCCAAGAAAGGGACCCTACCTACGAGCAGTACTTC.

This chain uses TRBV23-1 with TRBJ2-7; possibly TRBD2 for D (5 bases). TRBV23-1 belongs to the ORF category, with a function that is uncertain. The CDR3 has 16 residues. The V and J ends lost 4 bases and 0 bases respectively, with 16 bases between them. The DNA of the CDR3 is TGCGCCAGCAGTCGAACGGAGGTGGGCAGCTCCTACGAGCAGTACTTC. Its protein is CASSRTEVGSSYEQYF.

The chain employs TRBV27 and TRBJ1-5; D may be TRBD1 (5 bases). The CDR3 loop spans 15 amino acids. The ends were cut back, 5 bases at V and 7 bases at J, with 18 bases in the middle. The germline V gene has CDR1 MNHEY and CDR2 SMNVEV (reference sequence). The CDR3 loop reads CASSARAGPWQPQHF. As DNA, the CDR3 is TGTGCCAGCAGTGCCCGGGCAGGGCCTTGGCAGCCCCAGCATTTT.

This rearrangement joins TRBV29-1 to TRBJ1-4; D call uncertain. The CDR3 runs 13 residues. The germline gives CDR1 SQVTM, CDR2 ANQGSEA. The ends were cut back, 2 bases at V and 5 bases at J, with 9 bases in the middle. CDR3 in amino acids: CSVETVRNEKLFF. CDR3 sequence (DNA): TGCAGCGTTGAAACGGTGAGAAATGAAAAACTGTTTTTT.

The gene calls are TRBV30 and TRBJ2-3; D possibly corresponds to TRBD1 (5 bases). This CDR3 has 14 residues. Trimming left V 3 bases short and J 2 bases short, with 12 bases between. Per the germline V gene, CDR1 is GTSNPN and CDR2 is SVGIG (reference sequence). The CDR3 DNA reads as TGTGCCTGGAGCCCCGACAGCCCCACAGATACGCAGTATTTT. Its translation is CAWSPDSPTDTQYF.

This sequence joins TRBV30 and TRBJ2-2; D is unresolved. Between the trimmed V and J ends, which lost 0 bases and 7 bases, there was a span of 12 bases. There are 14 residues in the CDR3. Germline CDR1 and CDR2: GTSNPN and SVGIG (reference sequence). CDR3 residues: CAWSVTGWSGELFF. For the CDR3, the DNA is TGTGCCTGGAGTGTAACCGGGTGGAGCGGGGAGCTGTTTTTT.

J is TRBJ2-7 and V is TRBV5-1; D remains unclear. The V and J ends lost 2 bases and 5 bases respectively, with 8 bases between them. The CDR3 totals 12 residues. Looked up from germline, CDR1 is SGHRS and CDR2 is YFSETQ. CDR3 amino acids: CASSFDFHEQYF. The CDR3 nucleotides read TGCGCCAGCAGCTTTGACTTCCACGAGCAGTACTTC. Filled out from reference TRBV5-1 and TRBJ2-7, the complete variable domain reads KAGVTQTPRYLIKTRGQQVTLSCSPISGHRSVSWYQQTPGQGLQFLFEYFSETQRNKGNFPGRFSGRQFSNSRSEMNVSTLELGDSALYLCASSFDFHEQYFGPGTRLTVT.